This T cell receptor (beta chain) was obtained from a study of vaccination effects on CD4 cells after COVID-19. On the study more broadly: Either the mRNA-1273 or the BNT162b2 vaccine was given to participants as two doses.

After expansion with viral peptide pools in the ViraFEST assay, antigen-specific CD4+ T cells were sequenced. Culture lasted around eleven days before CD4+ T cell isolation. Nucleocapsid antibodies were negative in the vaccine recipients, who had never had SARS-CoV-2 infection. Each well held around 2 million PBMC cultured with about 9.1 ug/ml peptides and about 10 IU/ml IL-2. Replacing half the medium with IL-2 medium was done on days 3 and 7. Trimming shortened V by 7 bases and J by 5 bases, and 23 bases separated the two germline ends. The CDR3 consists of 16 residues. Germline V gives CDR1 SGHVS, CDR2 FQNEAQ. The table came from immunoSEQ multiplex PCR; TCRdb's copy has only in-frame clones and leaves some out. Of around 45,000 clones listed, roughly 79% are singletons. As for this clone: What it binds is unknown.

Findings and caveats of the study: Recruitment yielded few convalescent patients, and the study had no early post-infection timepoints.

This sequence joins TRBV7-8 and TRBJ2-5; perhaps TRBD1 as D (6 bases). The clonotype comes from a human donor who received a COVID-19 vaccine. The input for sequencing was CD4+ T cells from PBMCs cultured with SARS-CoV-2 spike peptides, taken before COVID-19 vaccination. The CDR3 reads CASTLTQAGVGETQYF. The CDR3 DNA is TGTGCCAGCACCCTAACCCAAGCAGGGGTGGGGGAGACCCAGTACTTC.